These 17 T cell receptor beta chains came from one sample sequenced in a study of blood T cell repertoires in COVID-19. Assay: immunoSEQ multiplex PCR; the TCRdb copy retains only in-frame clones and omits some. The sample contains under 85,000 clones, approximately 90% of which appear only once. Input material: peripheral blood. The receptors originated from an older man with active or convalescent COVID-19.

The DNA for the CDR3 is TGTGCCAGCACCCGAGCGGGCGCGCAGTATTTT. Translation gives CASTRAGAQYF. J is TRBJ2-3 and V is TRBV6-5; possible D gene TRBD2, 6 bases. V was trimmed by 7 bases and J by 10 bases, leaving 12 bases between them. The CDR3 consists of 11 residues. CDR1 is MNHEY and CDR2 is SVGAGI in the germline V gene.

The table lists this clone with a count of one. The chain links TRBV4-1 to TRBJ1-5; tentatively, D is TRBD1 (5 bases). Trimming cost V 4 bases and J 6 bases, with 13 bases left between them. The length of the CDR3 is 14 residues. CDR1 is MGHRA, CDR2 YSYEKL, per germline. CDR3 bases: TGCGCCAGCAGCCCCGGGGGAGGGATTCAGCCCCAGCATTTT. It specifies CASSPGGGIQPQHF.

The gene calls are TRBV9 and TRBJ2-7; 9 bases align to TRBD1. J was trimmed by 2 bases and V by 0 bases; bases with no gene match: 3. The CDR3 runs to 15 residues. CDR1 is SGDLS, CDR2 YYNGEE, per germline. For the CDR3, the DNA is TGTGCCAGCAGCGTAGGGACAGGGGCTACCTACGAGCAGTACTTC. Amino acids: CASSVGTGATYEQYF.

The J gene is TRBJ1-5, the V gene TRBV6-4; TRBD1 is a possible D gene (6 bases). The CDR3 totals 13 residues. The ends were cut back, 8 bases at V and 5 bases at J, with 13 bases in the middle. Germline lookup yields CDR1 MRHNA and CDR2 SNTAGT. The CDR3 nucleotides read TGTGCCAGCGCACAGGGCTCGGATCAGCCCCAGCATTTT. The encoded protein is CASAQGSDQPQHF.

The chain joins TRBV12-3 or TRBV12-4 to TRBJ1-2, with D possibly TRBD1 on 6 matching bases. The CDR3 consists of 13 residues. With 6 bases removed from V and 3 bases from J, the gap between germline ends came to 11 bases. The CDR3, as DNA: TGTGCCAGCAGCCCCGGACAGTACTATGGCTACACCTTC. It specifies CASSPGQYYGYTF.

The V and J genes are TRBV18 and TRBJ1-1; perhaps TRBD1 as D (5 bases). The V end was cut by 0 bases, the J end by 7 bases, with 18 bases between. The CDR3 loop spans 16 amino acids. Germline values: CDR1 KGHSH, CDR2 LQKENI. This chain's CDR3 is CASSPPLRPGQGEAFF. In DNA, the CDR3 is TGTGCCAGCTCACCACCACTGAGGCCCGGACAAGGTGAAGCTTTCTTT.

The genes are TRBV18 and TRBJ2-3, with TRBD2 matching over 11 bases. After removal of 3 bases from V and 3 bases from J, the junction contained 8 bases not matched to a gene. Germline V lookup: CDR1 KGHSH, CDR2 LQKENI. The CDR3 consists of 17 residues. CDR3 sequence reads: CASSPLAGGPATDTQYF. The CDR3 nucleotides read TGTGCCAGCTCACCGTTAGCGGGAGGGCCAGCGACAGATACGCAGTATTTT.

CDR3 sequence: CATSRDGLAGTGELFF. CDR3 nucleotides: TGTGCCACCAGCAGAGATGGGCTAGCGGGCACCGGGGAGCTGTTTTTT. The V gene is TRBV15, the J gene TRBJ2-2, with TRBD2 matching 8 bases. The CDR3 totals 16 residues. Unmatched junction bases numbered 4, after V lost 0 bases and J lost 4 bases. Germline CDR1 reads LNHNV; CDR2 reads YYDKDF (reference sequence). Filled out from reference TRBV15 and TRBJ2-2, the complete variable domain reads DAMVIQNPRYQVTQFGKPVTLSCSQTLNHNVMYWYQQKSSQAPKLLFHYYDKDFNNEADTPDNFQSRRPNTSFCFLDIRSPGLGDTAMYLCATSRDGLAGTGELFFGEGSRLTVL.

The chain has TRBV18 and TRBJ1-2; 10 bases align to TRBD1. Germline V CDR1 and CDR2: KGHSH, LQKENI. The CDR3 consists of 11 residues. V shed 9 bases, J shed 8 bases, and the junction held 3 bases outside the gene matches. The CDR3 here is CASGTGEGYTF. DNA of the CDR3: TGTGCCAGTGGGACAGGGGAAGGCTACACCTTC.

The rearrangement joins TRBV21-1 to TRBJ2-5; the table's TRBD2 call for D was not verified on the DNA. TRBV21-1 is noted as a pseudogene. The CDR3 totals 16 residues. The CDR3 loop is CASSKRTSGCQKTQYF. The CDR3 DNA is TGTGCCAGCAGCAAAAGGACTAGCGGCTGTCAGAAGACCCAGTACTTC.

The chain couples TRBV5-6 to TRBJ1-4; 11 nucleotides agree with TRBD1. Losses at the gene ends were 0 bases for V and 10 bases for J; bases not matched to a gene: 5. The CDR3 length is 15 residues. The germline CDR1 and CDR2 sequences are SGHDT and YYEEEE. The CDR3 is CASSLVGQGARKLFF. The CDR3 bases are TGTGCCAGCAGCTTGGTAGGACAGGGGGCGCGAAAACTGTTTTTT.

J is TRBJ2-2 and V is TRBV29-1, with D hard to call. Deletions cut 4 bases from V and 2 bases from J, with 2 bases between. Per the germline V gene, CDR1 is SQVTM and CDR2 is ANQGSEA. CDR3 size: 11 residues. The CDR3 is CSVANTGELFF. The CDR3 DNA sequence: TGCAGCGTTGCTAACACCGGGGAGCTGTTTTTT.

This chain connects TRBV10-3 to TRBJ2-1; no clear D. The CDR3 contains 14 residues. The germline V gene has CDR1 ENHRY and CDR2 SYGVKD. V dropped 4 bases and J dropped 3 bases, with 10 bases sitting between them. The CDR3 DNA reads TGTGCCATCAGTGCTCAGGTTGACTACAATGAGCAGTTCTTC. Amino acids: CAISAQVDYNEQFF.

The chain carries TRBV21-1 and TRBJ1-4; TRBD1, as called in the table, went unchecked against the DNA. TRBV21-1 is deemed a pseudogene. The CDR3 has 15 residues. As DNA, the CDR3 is TGTGCCAGCAGCAAAGATCACAGGTCTAATGAAAAACTGTTTTTT. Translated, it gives CASSKDHRSNEKLFF.

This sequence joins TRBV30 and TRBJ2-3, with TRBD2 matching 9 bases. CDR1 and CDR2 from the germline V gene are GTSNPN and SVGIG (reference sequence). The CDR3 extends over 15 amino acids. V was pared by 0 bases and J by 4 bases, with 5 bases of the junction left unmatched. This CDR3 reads CAWSVGAGGPDTQYF. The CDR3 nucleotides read TGTGCCTGGAGTGTGGGAGCGGGAGGCCCAGATACGCAGTATTTT.

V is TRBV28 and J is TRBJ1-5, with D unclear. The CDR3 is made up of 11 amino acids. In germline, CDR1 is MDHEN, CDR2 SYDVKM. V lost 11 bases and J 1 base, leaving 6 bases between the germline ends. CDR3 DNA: TGTGCCTCCGGGAGCAATCAGCCCCAGCATTTT. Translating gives CASGSNQPQHF.

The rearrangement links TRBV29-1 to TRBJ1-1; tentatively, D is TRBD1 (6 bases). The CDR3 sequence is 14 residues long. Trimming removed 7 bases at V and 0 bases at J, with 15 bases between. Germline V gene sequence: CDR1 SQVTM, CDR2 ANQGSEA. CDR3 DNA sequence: TGCAGCGCAGCCAGGACAGTACTGAACACTGAAGCTTTCTTT. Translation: CSAARTVLNTEAFF. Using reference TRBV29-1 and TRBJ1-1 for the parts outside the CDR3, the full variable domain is SAVISQKPSRDICQRGTSLTIQCQVDSQVTMMFWYRQQPGQSLTLIATANQGSEATYESGFVIDKFPISRPNLTFSTLTVSNMSPEDSSIYLCSAARTVLNTEAFFGQGTRLTVV.